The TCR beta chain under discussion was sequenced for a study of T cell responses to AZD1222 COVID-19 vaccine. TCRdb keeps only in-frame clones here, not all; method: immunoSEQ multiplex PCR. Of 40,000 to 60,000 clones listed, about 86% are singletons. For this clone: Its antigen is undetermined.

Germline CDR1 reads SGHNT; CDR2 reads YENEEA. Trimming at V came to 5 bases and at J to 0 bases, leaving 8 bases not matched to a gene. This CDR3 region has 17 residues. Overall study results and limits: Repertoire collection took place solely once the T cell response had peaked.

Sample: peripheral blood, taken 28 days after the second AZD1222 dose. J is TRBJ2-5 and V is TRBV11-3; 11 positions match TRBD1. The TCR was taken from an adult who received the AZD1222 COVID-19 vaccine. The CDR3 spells CASSQGQGAANQETQYF. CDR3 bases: TGTGCCAGCAGCCAAGGACAGGGGGCCGCGAACCAAGAGACCCAGTACTTC.